Each of the 4 T cell receptor beta chains below was sequenced from the same sample in a study of CD8 T cells in ankylosing spondylitis. TCRdb redid the calling of the 5' RACE reads with MiXCR, one entry per CDR3 protein. The repertoire holds some 120,000 distinct CDR3 sequences, with approximately 14% as singletons. The sample consisted of blood, either unsorted or a sorted T cell fraction (not recorded which). The receptors shown here come from a female donor with ankylosing spondylitis or in good health (not recorded which).

The rearrangement links TRBV5-1 to TRBJ2-1; D is unresolved. Germline V gives CDR1 SGHRS, CDR2 YFSETQ. This CDR3 region has 15 residues. The V and J ends lost 0 bases and 8 bases respectively, with 15 bases between them. The CDR3 reads CASSLADSMMDEQFF. DNA of the CDR3: TGCGCCAGCAGCTTGGCCGACTCGATGATGGATGAGCAGTTCTTC.

V is TRBV9 and J is TRBJ2-1, with D perhaps assigned TRBD1 or TRBD2 (5 bases each). CDR3 length: 16 amino acids. Trimming pared 2 bases from V and 6 bases from J, leaving 18 bases between. Germline V gene lookup returns CDR1 SGDLS and CDR2 YYNGEE. The CDR3 sequence is CASSVVTGRGRNEQFF. The CDR3 coding sequence is TGTGCCAGCAGCGTCGTAACGGGTAGGGGACGCAATGAGCAGTTCTTC.

The chain employs TRBV14 and TRBJ2-2, with 12 positions matching TRBD1. The CDR3 loop spans 15 amino acids. Germline CDR1 and CDR2: SGHDN and FVKESK. The V segment lost 4 bases and the J segment 8 bases; nucleotides outside the gene matches: 5. The CDR3 sequence: CASSLGTGGSGELFF. The CDR3 region has the DNA TGTGCCAGCAGCCTCGGGACAGGGGGCTCGGGGGAGCTGTTTTTT.

This clonotype has a handful of counts. The chain joins TRBV3-1 to TRBJ1-6; D is uncertain. CDR3 size: 16 residues. Germline CDR1 and CDR2: LGHDT and YNNKEL (reference sequence). Trimming stripped 0 bases from V and 7 bases from J, with 13 bases between. Here the CDR3 reads CASSQDLPRNNSPLHF. Written as DNA, the CDR3 is TGTGCCAGCAGCCAAGATCTTCCGCGGAACAATTCACCCCTCCACTTT.